The T cell receptor beta chain described here comes from a study of blood T cell repertoires in COVID-19. Seattle researchers signed up patients amid active infection and tracked them longitudinally. There are 15 residues in the CDR3. After removal of 7 bases from V and 0 bases from J, the junction contained 7 bases not matched to a gene. In germline, CDR1 is SGHDT, CDR2 YYEEEE. In the original analysis: Researchers report that nucleated cell counts were estimated from reference gene primer amplification. Here immunoSEQ multiplex PCR was the method, and the copy in TCRdb shows in-frame clones only, minus some. V and J calls plus clone size are reproduced from that table; the DNA served to infer D and trimming. The data show approximately 60,000 clones, about 90% seen once.

The clonotype comes from a woman older than 75 with COVID-19, enrolled during active disease. The V call is TRBV5-6, the J call TRBJ1-1, with 9 bases fitting TRBD1. Sequenced: peripheral blood. Here the CDR3 reads CASSSGQGMNTEAFF. The CDR3 DNA reads as TGTGCCAGCTCCTCTGGACAGGGGATGAACACTGAAGCTTTCTTT.